The 7 T cell receptor beta chains given below trace back to one sample, sequenced in a study of OX40 agonist ivuxolimab in advanced cancers. TCRdb keeps only in-frame clones here, not all; method: immunoSEQ multiplex PCR. The profile shows more than 65,000 clones, around four fifths of them singletons. This material consisted of CD4+ or CD8+ T cells sorted from blood, taken in a trial of the OX40 agonist ivuxolimab. The source of these receptors is an adult with an advanced solid tumor such as melanoma, head and neck, liver or kidney cancer.

The chain employs TRBV27 and TRBJ1-1; D is undetermined. The CDR3 has 15 amino acids. Trimming removed 4 bases at V and 1 base at J, with 13 bases between. Germline V gene lookup returns CDR1 MNHEY and CDR2 SMNVEV (reference sequence). CDR3 amino acids: CASSSGTVRNTEAFF. DNA of the CDR3: TGTGCCAGCAGTTCGGGCACAGTCAGGAACACTGAAGCTTTCTTT.

The rearrangement joins TRBV7-2 to TRBJ2-1, with TRBD2 identical over 8 bases. V shed 4 bases, J shed 4 bases, and the junction held 12 bases outside the gene matches. This CDR3 has 17 residues. CDR1 and CDR2 (germline): SGHTA, FQGNSA. The CDR3 coding sequence is TGTGCCAGCAGCTCCGGGGTAGCGGGGATATTATACAATGAGCAGTTCTTC. This codes for CASSSGVAGILYNEQFF.

V gene TRBV11-3 combines with J gene TRBJ2-1; possibly TRBD1 for D (6 bases). V was shortened by 6 bases and J by 9 bases, with 9 bases between the two germline ends. The CDR3 loop spans 11 amino acids. The V gene's germline CDR1 is SGHNT and CDR2 YENEEA. The CDR3 protein is CASSSGVEQFF. DNA of the CDR3: TGTGCCAGCAGTTCAGGGGTTGAGCAGTTCTTC.

This chain links TRBV25-1 with TRBJ1-1, with D perhaps TRBD1 (6 bases). The CDR3 has 15 amino acids. Trimming pared 2 bases from V and 1 base from J, leaving 11 bases between. Germline V gives CDR1 MGHDK, CDR2 SYGVNS. CDR3 protein: CASSEGRGWNTEAFF. The DNA for the CDR3 is TGTGCCAGCAGTGAAGGAAGGGGGTGGAACACTGAAGCTTTCTTT.

This clone has more than one count but fewer than ten. The chain is built from TRBV5-1 and TRBJ2-3; 9 nucleotides match TRBD1. Germline-derived CDR1 and CDR2 are SGHRS and YFSETQ. The CDR3 is made up of 15 amino acids. With V trimmed by 5 bases and J by 1 base, 5 bases remained unmatched. This CDR3 is CASRPRQGGTDTQYF. The DNA of the CDR3 is TGCGCCAGCAGGCCCAGACAGGGGGGCACAGATACGCAGTATTTT.

The chain joins TRBV4-1 to TRBJ2-3; perhaps D is TRBD1 or TRBD2 (5 bases each). Deletions cut 0 bases from V and 2 bases from J, with 12 bases between. The CDR3 is 16 amino acids. Germline CDR1 is MGHRA and CDR2 is YSYEKL. CDR3 amino acids: CASSQEAGALTDTQYF. CDR3 DNA sequence: TGCGCCAGCAGCCAAGAGGCCGGGGCCCTCACAGATACGCAGTATTTT.

V and J are TRBV5-1 and TRBJ2-1, with D uncertain. Trimming took off 0 bases at V and 4 bases at J, with 5 bases between the two ends. CDR1 and CDR2 (germline): SGHRS, YFSETQ. The length of the CDR3 is 13 residues. CDR3 DNA sequence: TGCGCCAGCAGCTTGGGACTGTACAATGAGCAGTTCTTC. This codes for CASSLGLYNEQFF.